This note documents a single T cell receptor (beta chain) sequence. What it recognizes is unknown. This sample is drawn from a study of cytomegalovirus exposure and HLA in healthy donors. Study overall: Out of 150 million to 200 million T cells, an earlier analysis found some 110 million unique TCR beta sequences in total. Study observations and caveats: Looking again later, the authors saw that most CMV-associated TCR beta chains seemed HLA-restricted. In a later analysis, common viral pathogens appeared linked to several of the most significant clusters.

Researchers ran the PCR with 60 Vbeta and 13 Jbeta primers. Data came from immunoSEQ multiplex PCR; TCRdb stores just in-frame clones and leaves some out. This sample has fewer than 250,000 clones, with roughly 77% found just once. Although they were nominally healthy when sampled, donors likely had unrecorded immune exposures. The clonotype was recovered from a man aged 40-55 years in good health and CMV-seropositive. Material for sequencing was PBMCs.

Written as DNA, the CDR3 is TGTGCCAGCAGTGACCAACCAGGCACCTATGGCTACACCTTC. Protein product: CASSDQPGTYGYTF. V is TRBV6-4 and J is TRBJ1-2; D unresolved. Trimming cost V 2 bases and J 4 bases, with 11 bases left between them. The germline V gene has CDR1 MRHNA and CDR2 SNTAGT. The CDR3 is 14 amino acids.